One sample yielded the 16 T cell receptor beta chains listed below, sequenced in a study of blood T cell repertoires in COVID-19. Clones were read by immunoSEQ multiplex PCR, and TCRdb kept only the in-frame ones, dropping some. The data hold 15,000 to 20,000 clones, with about 89% observed a single time. The sequencing sample was made of peripheral blood. The source of these receptors is a man in his fifties or sixties with acute or convalescent COVID-19.

CDR3 protein: CASSQDLGRSSYNEQFF. CDR3 nucleotides: TGTGCCAGCAGCCAAGACCTGGGGAGGAGCTCCTACAATGAGCAGTTCTTC. The chain uses TRBV3-1 (or the pseudogene TRBV3-2) and TRBJ2-1; perhaps TRBD2 as D (6 bases). CDR3 length: 17 amino acids. The V end was cut by 0 bases, the J end by 0 bases, with 12 bases between. Looked up from germline, CDR1 is LGHDT and CDR2 is YNNKEL (reference sequence).

The J gene is TRBJ2-1, the V gene TRBV10-2; D uncertain. V was clipped by 6 bases and J by 8 bases, with 20 bases between them. The CDR3 sequence is 15 residues long. Germline V lookup: CDR1 WSHSY, CDR2 SAAADI. The CDR3 spells CASREPPFRFDEQFF. CDR3 DNA sequence: TGCGCCAGCAGAGAGCCTCCTTTCCGTTTCGATGAGCAGTTCTTC.

The V call is TRBV7-3, the J call TRBJ2-3, with D maybe TRBD2 (6 bases). In germline, CDR1 is SGHTA, CDR2 FQGTGA. V was cut by 2 bases and J by 2 bases, with 17 bases left in between. This CDR3 comprises 17 residues. The CDR3 is CASSLDAGRYLTDTQYF. CDR3 nucleotides: TGTGCCAGCAGCTTAGATGCGGGACGATACCTCACAGATACGCAGTATTTT.

The rearrangement uses TRBV18 and TRBJ2-5, with TRBD1 identical over 9 bases. Germline assignment: CDR1 KGHSH and CDR2 LQKENI. V lost 5 bases to trimming and J lost 2 bases; unmatched junction nucleotides: 6. The CDR3 covers 15 residues. The DNA of the CDR3 is TGTGCCAGCTCAATGGACAGGGGTAGGCAAGAGACCCAGTACTTC. Its translation: CASSMDRGRQETQYF.

This clone is labeled as medium-sized. The genes are TRBV5-5 and TRBJ2-5; possible D gene TRBD1, 6 bases. The CDR3 is made up of 16 amino acids. Trimming left V 4 bases short and J 1 base short, with 17 bases between. Germline values: CDR1 SGHKS, CDR2 YYEKEE (reference sequence). The CDR3 DNA reads as TGTGCCAGCAGCAGGCTACAGGGTGGCGTCCAAGAGACCCAGTACTTC. Residues: CASSRLQGGVQETQYF.

The chain is built from TRBV28 and TRBJ1-2; tentatively, D is TRBD1 (5 bases). CDR1 and CDR2 (germline): MDHEN, SYDVKM. Trimming pared 3 bases from V and 8 bases from J, leaving 19 bases between. The CDR3 consists of 15 residues. In nucleotides, the CDR3 is TGTGCCAGCAGTTTGGCCCCGGAAGGGGCGGGAGGCTACACCTTC. Protein sequence: CASSLAPEGAGGYTF.

The rearrangement joins TRBV3-1 (or the pseudogene TRBV3-2) to TRBJ2-7; D is unresolved. Trimming shortened V by 1 base and J by 3 bases, and 7 bases separated the two germline ends. This CDR3 is built from 13 residues. Looked up from germline, CDR1 is LGHDT and CDR2 is YNNKEL (reference sequence). This CDR3 reads CASSQGAHYEQYF. CDR3 coding DNA: TGTGCCAGCAGCCAAGGCGCTCACTACGAGCAGTACTTC.

The chain has TRBV6-5 and TRBJ2-3; the D is unclear. Germline V gene data show CDR1 as MNHEY and CDR2 as SVGAGI. The CDR3 is 15 residues long. V was clipped by 5 bases and J by 5 bases, with 17 bases between them. The CDR3 DNA sequence: TGTGCCAGCAGTAGTACATCGTATTTTCAAGATACGCAGTATTTT. Its protein is CASSSTSYFQDTQYF.

The V gene is TRBV7-3, the J gene TRBJ2-3, with TRBD2 matching over 8 bases. J gave up 5 bases and V 2 bases, and 9 bases lay outside the gene matches. Germline values: CDR1 SGHTA, CDR2 FQGTGA. The CDR3 spans 16 residues. In DNA, the CDR3 is TGTGCCAGCAGCTTAGTCCCGGGACTAGGGTTAGATACGCAGTATTTT. Its translation is CASSLVPGLGLDTQYF.

The chain combines TRBV2 with TRBJ1-6, with D possibly being TRBD1 (5 bases). Germline V gene sequence: CDR1 SNHLY, CDR2 FYNNEI. The V gene lost 5 bases and the J gene lost 5 bases, with 13 bases spanning the gap. The CDR3 covers 15 residues. The CDR3 bases are TGTGCCAGCAGTCGGGAGGGACTGAATAATTCACCCCTCCACTTT. Protein product: CASSREGLNNSPLHF.

The chain uses TRBV18 and TRBJ2-1; D possibly corresponds to TRBD2 (7 bases). Germline V CDR1 and CDR2: KGHSH, LQKENI. This CDR3 spans 16 amino acids. The ends were cut back, 4 bases at V and 6 bases at J, with 19 bases in the middle. CDR3 nucleotides: TGTGCCAGCTCACTCTCTGGGGGGGCCAGCGCCAATGAGCAGTTCTTC. Amino acid sequence: CASSLSGGASANEQFF.

V and J are TRBV6-5 and TRBJ2-2; D not resolved. Germline CDR1 and CDR2: MNHEY and SVGAGI. V lost 2 bases, J lost 5 bases, and 15 bases lay in between. This CDR3 region has 16 residues. For the CDR3, the DNA is TGTGCCAGCAGTTACCAGCCCGGGTTTATTACCGGGGAGCTGTTTTTT. This sequence encodes CASSYQPGFITGELFF.

V usage is TRBV3-1 (or the pseudogene TRBV3-2) and J usage is TRBJ1-2; a possible D gene is TRBD1 (6 bases). V was shortened by 4 bases and J by 1 base, with 16 bases between the two germline ends. Germline values: CDR1 LGHDT, CDR2 YNNKEL (reference sequence). The CDR3 sequence is 16 residues long. The CDR3 coding sequence is TGTGCCAGCAGCCCTCTCACAGGGAATAGTAACTATGGCTACACCTTC. Residues: CASSPLTGNSNYGYTF.

The rearrangement links TRBV11-2 to TRBJ2-7, with D perhaps matching TRBD1 (5 bases). CDR1 SGHAT and CDR2 FQNNGV come from the germline V gene. Trimming cost V 1 base and J 3 bases, with 7 bases left between them. The CDR3 length is 13 residues. CDR3 amino acids: CASSLGQIYEQYF. The DNA of the CDR3 is TGTGCCAGCAGCTTAGGACAGATCTACGAGCAGTACTTC.

The V and J genes are TRBV19 and TRBJ1-5, with D hard to call. V was pared by 8 bases and J by 0 bases, with 14 bases between. The CDR3 is made up of 15 amino acids. Germline assignment: CDR1 LNHDA and CDR2 SQIVND (reference sequence). The CDR3 coding sequence is TGTGCCAGTGAGGAATGGGAGGGTAGCAATCAGCCCCAGCATTTT. This codes for CASEEWEGSNQPQHF.

The CDR3 coding sequence is TGTGCCAGTAGGCAGACAGGGAACAATCAGCCCCAGCATTTT. As protein: CASRQTGNNQPQHF. This chain uses TRBV19 with TRBJ1-5; 7 bases align to TRBD1. Germline trimming cut 6 bases from V and 3 bases from J; bases unmatched to any gene: 5. There are 14 residues in the CDR3. From germline, CDR1 is LNHDA and CDR2 SQIVND (reference sequence).